This T cell receptor (beta chain) was found in a study of cytomegalovirus exposure and HLA in healthy donors (TCRdb year 2017). Regarding the study in general: An earlier analysis of some 500 of the donors reported 250 to 350 Gb of sequence data and 120 million or so unique TCR beta sequences from around 200 million T cells. The study profiled the T cell repertoires of approximately 700 subjects by immunosequencing and related them to cytomegalovirus serostatus. Among a few hundred genotyped donors of the cohort, an average of about 240,000 unique TCR beta nucleotide sequences were sequenced per donor, 15% to 20% of them non-productive. Genome-wide SNP genotypes for about three fifths of the roughly 670 donors were used in a later genetic analysis, which treated that subset as a discovery cohort. Around 330 gigabases of sequencing data and about 92 million unique TCR sequences made up an early release that covered 640 HLA-typed donors. Rather than using new phenotypic data, the later analysis identified candidate immune exposures from TCR beta sequences and from how often those sequences occurred across donors. Both class I and class II loci were covered by HLA typing, at four-digit resolution. Because of strong linkage in the cohort, roughly five DR-DQ haplotypes were treated as single units for association and clustering. The number of donors typed differed by locus, with about 620-630 for A, B, C, DRB1 and DQB1, roughly 520 for DQA1, 600 to 610 for DPA1, and approximately 470 for DPB1. All discovery cohort repertoires had been generated on a single sequencing platform. Donor age, sex, ethnicity and CMV serostatus were collected together with the repertoire data. Along with the approximately 650-subject first cohort, a separate validation cohort of over a hundred different subjects was used. The genetic ancestry cluster associated with self-reported Caucasian donors included over 65% of the 398 genotyped donors. High-throughput TCR immunosequencing, statistical association of individual TCRs with disease status, and machine learning were combined to predict cytomegalovirus infection status. A later analysis re-analyzed previously published TCR beta repertoires from about 730 donors and added high-resolution HLA genotyping to study TCR occurrence patterns. The study aimed to test whether cataloging public T cell receptors could reveal signatures of past pathogen exposure. An earlier analysis of a few hundred of the donors applied high-throughput TCR beta sequencing to assess whether each TCR beta V gene segment acted as functional or pseudogenic.

The library was made by the immunoSEQ multiplex PCR assay. For the multiplex PCR, a mixture combining 60 forward primers for TCR Vbeta segments and 13 reverse primers for TCR Jbeta segments was used. The CDR3 region of rearranged TCR beta genes was amplified from genomic DNA by a multiplex PCR assay. The amplified TCR beta libraries were sequenced on the Illumina HiSeq System as 87-base-pair reads. The paper's processing steps were these. A later analysis counted about 82 million unique TCR beta chains across the 650 to 800 repertoires, and 10 million to 11 million of these chains were shared by at least two donors. A nearest-neighbor algorithm error-corrected the raw reads and collapsed the reads into unique sequences, merging closely related sequences to remove PCR and sequencing errors. Alignment of CDR3 sequences to IMGT reference sequences was used to assign V, D and J gene segments. For a sequence to be retained, at least a six-nucleotide match to both a V gene segment and a J gene segment was required. A rearrangement was called productive if the CDR3 had no stop codons and remained in frame with V and J, and every other rearrangement was called non-productive. CDR3 was defined by IMGT convention, running from the second conserved V-encoded cysteine to the conserved J-encoded phenylalanine. The earlier analysis of 500 to 600 of the donors excluded sequences that lacked an unambiguous match to a single V gene segment. An earlier analysis of a few hundred of the donors called V segments functional above 56.7% productive rearrangements and segregating when the between-donor standard deviation exceeded 5%. A statistical classification framework was developed to diagnose cytomegalovirus status using the catalog of TCR beta chain sequences. In a later analysis, V and J genes were assigned by comparing TCR nucleotide sequences against IMGT/GENE-DB human TR gene sequences. Using the TCRdist pipeline, a later analysis assigned CDR3 sequences along with most-parsimonious VDJ recombination scenarios. In a later analysis, each TCR beta chain was defined by its CDR3 amino acid sequence together with its V-gene family, and reads lacking a unique V-gene family were excluded. In a later analysis, approximately 640 highly shared, low-generation-probability nucleotide sequences were removed to address suspected cross-contamination and a sequencing artifact. For each public chain, a later analysis derived a clonal expansion index from normalized ranks of inferred template counts within each repertoire. Generation probabilities in a later analysis came from a VDJ recombination model fitted to out-of-frame rearrangements, and those results were checked against IGoR. A later analysis scored TCR-TCR, TCR-HLA and TCR-CMV co-occurrence with hypergeometric tests, applying a repertoire-size bias correction to TCR pairs. A later analysis estimated false discovery rates by permuting HLA or CMV assignments 20 times. In a later analysis, co-occurring TCRs were grouped with DBSCAN, and TCRdist sequence similarity was added when clustering was performed within HLA-allele-positive subsets. Co-occurrence clustering excluded repertoires with fewer than 30,000 or more than 120,000 public chains, plus five with anomalous nucleotide sharing. TCRdb limited this immuneACCESS table to in-frame rearrangements with V and J called. A share of clones is missing; checked studies link under half to unresolved V genes, and the rest is unexplained. V, J and clone size are those of that table, while D and trimming were read from the DNA. The sample includes about 190,000 clones, with over 70% observed a single time. The ten largest clones add up to over 1% of the sample.

Remarks on this clone: Its binding antigen is unknown. No base-level quality is on record; no much larger clone is a single base apart.

The cohort was made up of 650 to 700 healthy bone marrow donors. At the time of sampling, every cohort member was nominally healthy, though immune exposures that went unrecorded were likely present. The donor was CMV seronegative and belonged to the group of 352 seronegative cohort members. Each donor provided a peripheral blood sample, and peripheral blood mononuclear cells were used for TCR beta sequencing. Genomic DNA extraction from the blood cell samples was performed with the Qiagen DNeasy Blood Extraction Kit. Overall study outcomes, separate from this receptor: Because HLA typing was unavailable for some donors at each locus, only the typed subset was used in association tests. In a later analysis, most CMV-associated TCR beta chains were found to appear HLA-restricted, with HLA associations seemingly driven largely by CMV exposure. The classifier was reported to diagnose cytomegalovirus status with high specificity and sensitivity in both the original cohort and the validation cohort. The earlier analysis of approximately 560 of the donors excluded around 17 rarely observed V segments, including chromosome 9 orphons, because counts were too low. When HLA alleles, especially DR and DQ, strongly co-occurred, attributing TCR associations to individual alleles was difficult. In a later analysis, TCR association rates were found to vary across HLA loci, with the most associated TCRs seen for DRB1 alleles and the fewest for HLA-C alleles. Some IMGT-functional V segments, including TRBV6-2 and TRBV6-3, could not be told apart with the 87-base-pair reads, so those segments were excluded. In a later analysis, HLA-associated TCR beta chains showed more clonal expansion and lower generation probabilities than non-associated chains that were equally common. Linkage disequilibrium might explain the correlated functional status among segregating V segments, but an unknown experimental factor could not be ruled out. This cohort had only TCR beta chains sequenced, and the lack of alpha or paired-chain data limited which features could be detected. A total of roughly 160 TCR beta chains were listed by the study as associated with cytomegalovirus. While some public TCRs were present in many individuals, most TCR sequences turned up only very rarely across donors. CMV serostatus was the only immune exposure information available for the cohort. In an earlier analysis of some 500 of the donors, most TCR beta V segments appeared in productive rearrangements about 87% or about 30% of the time, broadly matching IMGT annotations. A further reported finding was that TCR beta sequences accurately predicted the HLA-A and HLA-B alleles for most subjects in the first cohort. In a later analysis, several top co-occurrence clusters were reported to appear linked to parvovirus B19, influenza, CMV and Epstein-Barr virus. According to the authors, the approach could potentially be generalized to other disease states and immunological phenotypes. A later genetic analysis associated a missense DCLRE1C variant with V-gene and J-gene trimming of TCR beta chains, and an independent cohort replicated the association. A cluster of highly shared sequence variants was judged likely to be a technical artifact of the sequencing pipeline. Presence/absence analyses assumed roughly uniform sequencing depth across donors, an assumption that may not hold. Three of the identified cytomegalovirus-associated TCR beta chains were confirmed in vitro to be specific for cytomegalovirus antigens. In a later analysis, some 18,000 TCR beta sequences were associated with specific HLA alleles at a false discovery rate of 0.05. According to a later genetic analysis, donors in an Asian-associated ancestry cluster had fewer N-insertions in productive TCRs than the approximately 670-donor mean.

V ends up 10 bases short and J 8 bases short, with an unmatched junction base count of 12. From the germline V gene, CDR1 is MDHEN and CDR2 is SYDVKM. The CDR3 holds 14 amino acids from the cysteine to the phenylalanine. Only the CDR3 DNA is retained, 42 bases long and in frame from the first base. Sequencing was carried out using PBMCs. This chain is built from TRBV28 and TRBJ1-2, and 11 junction bases match TRBD1. This sequence was found in a man aged 25 to 40 in good health and CMV-seronegative. Read as DNA, the sequence is TGTGCCACCAGGACAGGGGGCTATTTAGGAGGCTACACCTTC. Its amino acids are CATRTGGYLGGYTF.